These T cell receptor beta chains were read from a single sample in a study of blood T cell repertoires in COVID-19. The table came from immunoSEQ multiplex PCR; TCRdb's copy has only in-frame clones and leaves some out. The data show 150,000 to 160,000 clones, roughly four fifths seen once. The sequenced sample consisted of peripheral blood. These receptors originate from a woman in her sixties or seventies with COVID-19, enrolled during active disease. Both conserved end residues are part of each CDR3. A D gene is named only where the DNA matches it firmly. Rows may omit the clone size; those that give it use once, few, many or a size class.

cdr3_length: 17
j_call: TRBJ2-5
clone_size: NA
d_call: TRBD2
v_call: TRBV18
cdr3_aa: CASSPRQALAGQETQYF
cdr3_nt: TGTGCCAGCTCACCCCGCCAGGCATTAGCGGGGCAAGAGACCCAGTACTTC

cdr3_length: 14
j_call: TRBJ1-1
clone_size: NA
d_call: NA
v_call: TRBV5-1
cdr3_aa: CASSLAHMNTEAFF
cdr3_nt: TGCGCCAGCAGCTTGGCCCACATGAACACTGAAGCTTTCTTT

cdr3_length: 15
j_call: TRBJ1-2
clone_size: NA
d_call: TRBD1
v_call: TRBV3-1/TRBV3-2
cdr3_aa: CASSQVGQANYGYTF
cdr3_nt: TGTGCCAGCAGCCAAGTCGGACAGGCTAACTATGGCTACACCTTC

cdr3_length: 13
j_call: TRBJ1-5
clone_size: NA
d_call: NA
v_call: TRBV6-5
cdr3_aa: CASTTGWTQPQHF
cdr3_nt: TGTGCCAGCACTACAGGGTGGACTCAGCCCCAGCATTTT

cdr3_length: 14
j_call: TRBJ2-7
clone_size: NA
d_call: NA
v_call: TRBV11-2
cdr3_aa: CASSLGRQSYEQYF
cdr3_nt: TGTGCCAGCAGCTTAGGGAGACAGTCCTACGAGCAGTACTTC

cdr3_length: 15
j_call: TRBJ1-1
clone_size: NA
d_call: NA
v_call: TRBV5-6
cdr3_aa: CASSSWAGGSTEAFF
cdr3_nt: TGTGCCAGCAGCTCCTGGGCGGGGGGCTCCACTGAAGCTTTCTTT

cdr3_length: 16
j_call: TRBJ1-2
clone_size: NA
d_call: TRBD1
v_call: TRBV13
cdr3_aa: CASRLTGGDALYGYTF
cdr3_nt: TGTGCCAGCAGATTGACAGGGGGCGACGCCCTTTATGGCTACACCTTC

cdr3_length: 14
j_call: TRBJ2-7
clone_size: NA
d_call: TRBD1
v_call: TRBV6-5
cdr3_aa: CASSSVGTVREQYF
cdr3_nt: TGTGCCAGCAGTTCCGTAGGGACAGTGCGCGAGCAGTACTTC

cdr3_length: 14
j_call: TRBJ2-1
clone_size: NA
d_call: NA
v_call: TRBV5-1
cdr3_aa: CASSLVDSYSEQFF
cdr3_nt: TGCGCCAGCAGCTTGGTGGACTCTTATTCTGAGCAGTTCTTC

cdr3_length: 13
j_call: TRBJ1-1
clone_size: NA
d_call: NA
v_call: TRBV7-9
cdr3_aa: CASILDPIQGAFF
cdr3_nt: NA

cdr3_length: 16
j_call: TRBJ1-5
clone_size: NA
d_call: TRBD1
v_call: TRBV4-1
cdr3_aa: CASSQEDRISNQPQHF
cdr3_nt: TGCGCCAGCAGCCAAGAGGACAGGATTAGCAATCAGCCCCAGCATTTT

cdr3_length: 12
j_call: TRBJ1-5
clone_size: NA
d_call: TRBD1
v_call: TRBV6-6
cdr3_aa: CASLTGDQPQHF
cdr3_nt: TGTGCGAGCCTGACAGGGGATCAGCCCCAGCATTTT

cdr3_length: 16
j_call: TRBJ1-1
clone_size: NA
d_call: TRBD1
v_call: TRBV29-1
cdr3_aa: CSVEGSDRALNTEAFF
cdr3_nt: TGCAGCGTTGAAGGGTCGGACAGGGCCCTGAACACTGAAGCTTTCTTT

cdr3_length: 15
j_call: TRBJ1-1
clone_size: NA
d_call: NA
v_call: TRBV11-1
cdr3_aa: CASSLSLSRNTEAFF
cdr3_nt: TGTGCCAGCAGCTTAAGTCTTTCCAGGAACACTGAAGCTTTCTTT

cdr3_length: 16
j_call: TRBJ2-1
clone_size: NA
d_call: TRBD2
v_call: TRBV5-1
cdr3_aa: CASSLLRPRGGSEQFF
cdr3_nt: TGCGCCAGCAGCTTGCTACGTCCGCGGGGGGGCAGTGAGCAGTTCTTC

cdr3_length: 14
j_call: TRBJ1-1
clone_size: NA
d_call: TRBD1
v_call: TRBV6-5
cdr3_aa: CASSQRDRLSTAFF
cdr3_nt: TGTGCCAGCAGTCAACGGGACAGGCTATCTACGGCTTTCTTT

cdr3_length: 15
j_call: TRBJ2-1
clone_size: NA
d_call: TRBD2
v_call: TRBV27
cdr3_aa: CASRGLAGGGNEQFF
cdr3_nt: TGTGCCAGCAGAGGATTAGCGGGAGGGGGAAATGAGCAGTTCTTC

cdr3_length: 14
j_call: TRBJ1-2
clone_size: once
d_call: NA
v_call: TRBV2
cdr3_aa: CASRRAGLNYGYTF
cdr3_nt: TGTGCCAGCAGGAGGGCAGGACTTAACTATGGCTACACCTTC

cdr3_length: 16
j_call: TRBJ1-5
clone_size: NA
d_call: NA
v_call: TRBV5-5
cdr3_aa: CASSHPQGLSNQPQHF
cdr3_nt: TGTGCCAGCAGCCACCCACAGGGCCTGAGCAATCAGCCCCAGCATTTT

cdr3_length: 16
j_call: TRBJ1-3
clone_size: NA
d_call: NA
v_call: TRBV6-5
cdr3_aa: CASSYSLRVAGNTIYF
cdr3_nt: TGTGCCAGCAGTTACTCGCTCCGGGTTGCTGGAAACACCATATATTTT

cdr3_length: 14
j_call: TRBJ1-1
clone_size: NA
d_call: TRBD1
v_call: TRBV11-1
cdr3_aa: CASSLVTGGTEAFF
cdr3_nt: TGTGCCAGCAGCTTAGTAACAGGGGGCACTGAAGCTTTCTTT

cdr3_length: 15
j_call: TRBJ1-1
clone_size: few
d_call: NA
v_call: TRBV11-3
cdr3_aa: CASSPGDGRSSEAFF
cdr3_nt: TGTGCCAGCTCGCCGGGGGACGGAAGAAGTTCTGAAGCTTTCTTT

cdr3_length: 16
j_call: TRBJ1-4
clone_size: NA
d_call: NA
v_call: TRBV5-4
cdr3_aa: CASSLGQTATNEKLFF
cdr3_nt: TGTGCCAGCAGCCTAGGACAGACAGCAACTAATGAAAAACTGTTTTTT

cdr3_length: 15
j_call: TRBJ2-7
clone_size: NA
d_call: TRBD2
v_call: TRBV7-2
cdr3_aa: CASSPRTSGRYEQYF
cdr3_nt: TGTGCCAGCAGCCCCCGGACTAGCGGGAGGTACGAGCAGTACTTC

cdr3_length: 14
j_call: TRBJ1-4
clone_size: NA
d_call: TRBD1
v_call: TRBV27
cdr3_aa: CASSLGTGGEKLFF
cdr3_nt: TGTGCCAGCAGTTTAGGTACAGGGGGCGAAAAACTGTTTTTT

cdr3_length: 13
j_call: TRBJ1-2
clone_size: NA
d_call: NA
v_call: TRBV10-3
cdr3_aa: CAISESSGGGFLF
cdr3_nt: TGTGCCATCAGTGAGTCATCTGGGGGCGGCTTCCTCTTC

cdr3_length: 17
j_call: TRBJ2-1
clone_size: once
d_call: NA
v_call: TRBV24-1
cdr3_aa: CATSDQWRFGSDNEQFF
cdr3_nt: TGTGCCACCAGTGACCAATGGAGATTCGGGAGTGACAATGAGCAGTTCTTC

cdr3_length: 17
j_call: TRBJ2-6
clone_size: once
d_call: NA
v_call: TRBV7-9
cdr3_aa: CASSLMQVSSGANVLTF
cdr3_nt: TGTGCCAGCAGCTTAATGCAGGTCTCCTCTGGGGCCAACGTCCTGACTTTC

cdr3_length: 13
j_call: TRBJ2-3
clone_size: NA
d_call: NA
v_call: TRBV6-5
cdr3_aa: CASRAGIPDTQYF
cdr3_nt: TGTGCCAGCAGAGCGGGCATCCCAGATACGCAGTATTTT

cdr3_length: 14
j_call: TRBJ1-3
clone_size: NA
d_call: NA
v_call: TRBV2
cdr3_aa: CASSADSWGNTIYF
cdr3_nt: TGTGCCAGCAGTGCTGACTCGTGGGGAAACACCATATATTTT

cdr3_length: 16
j_call: TRBJ2-7
clone_size: NA
d_call: TRBD2
v_call: TRBV18
cdr3_aa: CASSITASGSLYEQYF
cdr3_nt: TGTGCCAGCTCTATCACCGCCAGCGGGAGTTTGTACGAGCAGTACTTC

cdr3_length: 17
j_call: TRBJ2-3
clone_size: NA
d_call: TRBD2
v_call: TRBV5-1
cdr3_aa: CASSRGLAGFGTDTQYF
cdr3_nt: TGCGCCAGCAGCAGGGGACTAGCGGGATTCGGCACAGATACGCAGTATTTT

cdr3_length: 14
j_call: TRBJ2-2
clone_size: NA
d_call: TRBD1
v_call: TRBV7-9
cdr3_aa: CASSFSGGHGELFF
cdr3_nt: TGTGCCAGCAGCTTCTCAGGGGGACACGGGGAGCTGTTTTTT

cdr3_length: 19
j_call: TRBJ2-1
clone_size: NA
d_call: TRBD2
v_call: TRBV19
cdr3_aa: CASSIGISGRASPYNEQFF
cdr3_nt: TGTGCCAGTAGTATTGGGATTAGCGGGAGGGCCTCCCCTTACAATGAGCAGTTCTTC

cdr3_length: 14
j_call: TRBJ1-1
clone_size: NA
d_call: TRBD1
v_call: TRBV7-9
cdr3_aa: CASSRTGPSTEAFF
cdr3_nt: TGTGCCAGCAGCCGGACAGGGCCGAGCACTGAAGCTTTCTTT

cdr3_length: 15
j_call: TRBJ1-2
clone_size: NA
d_call: TRBD1
v_call: TRBV5-8
cdr3_aa: CASSPRTGGLNGYTF
cdr3_nt: TGTGCCAGCAGCCCCCGGACAGGGGGATTAAACGGCTACACCTTC

cdr3_length: 13
j_call: TRBJ1-2
clone_size: NA
d_call: TRBD1
v_call: TRBV9
cdr3_aa: CASGDRGLGGYTF
cdr3_nt: TGTGCCAGCGGGGACAGGGGGCTAGGTGGCTACACCTTC

cdr3_length: 14
j_call: TRBJ1-2
clone_size: NA
d_call: NA
v_call: TRBV14
cdr3_aa: CASSHSTGAYGYTF
cdr3_nt: TGTGCCAGCAGCCACTCGACAGGAGCCTATGGCTACACCTTC

cdr3_length: 16
j_call: TRBJ1-1
clone_size: NA
d_call: TRBD1
v_call: TRBV7-9
cdr3_aa: CASSFWTGGVNTEAFF
cdr3_nt: TGTGCCAGCAGCTTTTGGACAGGGGGCGTGAACACTGAAGCTTTCTTT

cdr3_length: 13
j_call: TRBJ1-6
clone_size: NA
d_call: TRBD1
v_call: TRBV6-5
cdr3_aa: CASRQTGDSPLHF
cdr3_nt: TGTGCCAGCAGGCAGACAGGGGATTCACCCCTCCACTTT

cdr3_length: 14
j_call: TRBJ1-4
clone_size: once
d_call: TRBD1
v_call: TRBV9
cdr3_aa: CASSARQGVEKLFF
cdr3_nt: TGTGCCAGCAGCGCCCGACAGGGGGTTGAAAAACTGTTTTTT

cdr3_length: 15
j_call: TRBJ1-2
clone_size: once
d_call: TRBD1
v_call: TRBV2
cdr3_aa: CASKEQGAPNYGYTF
cdr3_nt: TGTGCCAGCAAGGAGCAGGGGGCGCCCAACTATGGCTACACCTTC

cdr3_length: 17
j_call: TRBJ2-5
clone_size: NA
d_call: NA
v_call: TRBV24-1
cdr3_aa: CATSDPSSRGGLGTQYF
cdr3_nt: TGTGCCACCAGTGATCCTTCGAGTAGGGGGGGGCTAGGGACCCAGTACTTC

cdr3_length: 15
j_call: TRBJ2-3
clone_size: NA
d_call: NA
v_call: TRBV7-3
cdr3_aa: CASSSDSDNTDTQYF
cdr3_nt: TGTGCCAGCAGCTCTGACAGCGATAACACAGATACGCAGTATTTT

cdr3_length: 15
j_call: TRBJ2-1
clone_size: NA
d_call: NA
v_call: TRBV5-1
cdr3_aa: CASSLRELLYNEQFF
cdr3_nt: TGCGCCAGCAGCCTCAGGGAACTTCTCTACAATGAGCAGTTCTTC

cdr3_length: 13
j_call: TRBJ1-1
clone_size: few
d_call: NA
v_call: TRBV6-5
cdr3_aa: CASSLGRFGEAFF
cdr3_nt: TGTGCCAGCAGCCTGGGGCGGTTCGGTGAAGCTTTCTTT

cdr3_length: 15
j_call: TRBJ1-5
clone_size: NA
d_call: TRBD1
v_call: TRBV6-5
cdr3_aa: CASRRLQGDNQPQHF
cdr3_nt: TGTGCCAGCAGGCGACTTCAGGGGGACAATCAGCCCCAGCATTTT

cdr3_length: 14
j_call: TRBJ1-1
clone_size: NA
d_call: NA
v_call: TRBV19
cdr3_aa: CASTSRFMNTEAFF
cdr3_nt: TGTGCCAGTACCTCTAGATTCATGAACACTGAAGCTTTCTTT

cdr3_length: 13
j_call: TRBJ1-2
clone_size: NA
d_call: NA
v_call: TRBV27
cdr3_aa: CASKSQGSYGYTF
cdr3_nt: TGTGCCAGCAAGTCGCAGGGAAGCTATGGCTACACCTTC